This T cell receptor beta chain appears in the sequencing data of a study of shared clonotypes between healthy human individuals (dated by TCRdb to about 2020). Context from the whole study: The cohort comprised two women and three men aged 18 to 49 years. To estimate repertoire size and how much clonotypes are shared between individuals, the study performed deep sequencing of blood TCR repertoires from roughly five healthy adults. Different laboratories and diverse techniques were used to prepare libraries and sequence TCR repertoires, to increase sequencing depth and limit assay-specific biases. Leukapheresis yielded between about 0.85 and 10 billion PBMCs per donor.

What the research found in general, with its limitations: Based on pairwise subsampling, the degree of clonotype sharing among donors was expected to be affected by sequencing depth. Sampling was limited to blood, and TCR repertoires in tissue likely differ from TCR repertoires in blood. The genetic and exposure-history diversity represented was limited by the small number of donors.

Including cysteine and phenylalanine, the CDR3 has 14 amino acids. Only the CDR3 portion is preserved as DNA: 42 bases, with reading frame beginning at the first base. Compared with germline, V lacks 2 bases and J lacks 7 bases; bases without a gene match: 6. The CDR1 and CDR2 encoded by the germline V gene are MDHEN and SYDVKM. TCR CDR3 regions were amplified from genomic DNA by multiplex PCR using the deep immunoSEQ assay. For each cell subset, the extracted genomic DNA was distributed evenly across all wells of several immunoSEQ 96-well plates, and each plate served as one replicate. For unsorted PBMC, 250 to 350 ng genomic DNA, equal to roughly 33,000 T cell genomes, was loaded into each replicate PCR. Ten immunoSEQ deep assay plates were used to sequence unsorted PBMC genomic DNA. The purified libraries were quantified using a Qubit 3.0 fluorometer, sized with a Bioanalyzer 2100, and then quantified again using the KAPA Library Quantification kit. Each immunoSEQ 96-well plate was sequenced on its own single-read 150-cycle Illumina NextSeq 550 flow cell. The original methods were these. Because the immunoSEQ output held only junctional sequences and lacked quality scores, the filtering could not match the filtering applied to full-length reads. To assign V/J genes and CDR3, sequences were annotated using PyIR, a Python wrapper for IgBLAST v1.9, with IMGT germline references. Reads with weak V/J assignments (E-value above 1e-6), missing CDR3, stop codons, out-of-frame junctions, or ambiguous translated residues were removed. V3J clonotypes were defined by identical inferred V gene, J gene, and CDR3 amino acid sequence. The percentage overlap between two repertoires was calculated by dividing the number of shared unique clonotypes by the size of the smaller repertoire. Three approaches were used to assess repertoire richness: RTK rarefaction, the Chao1 estimator, and Recon v2.1 estimates of unobserved clonotypes. The source is immuneACCESS, and TCRdb retained only in-frame sequences with V and J called. Part of the clones is not carried over; for the studies checked, unresolved V genes explain less than half of this, and the remainder is unexplained. That table furnishes V, J and clone size, whereas the DNA furnished D and trimming. Counted in this sample were some 470,000 clones; around 78% of them appeared once. The top ten hold over 10% of the sample.

Donors were healthy HIV-negative adults with no recently reported acute infections or vaccinations. Every donor was a Caucasian adult living in Nashville, Tennessee, USA. For unsorted samples, roughly 86 million PBMCs were counted and genomic DNA was extracted with the QIAamp DNA Blood Mini kit. Blood was obtained by leukapheresis, after which PBMCs were separated by Ficoll-Histopaque density gradient centrifugation and cryopreserved in liquid nitrogen vapor phase. About this clone: Its target antigen remains unknown. No base quality values were provided; no much bigger clone lies one nucleotide off.

Sequenced: PBMCs. The rearrangement combines TRBV28 with TRBJ2-3, with 7 bases aligning to TRBD1. The TCR sequence derives from a woman in her thirties or forties in good health. Some clones in this sample may be carry-over from other donors' samples. At the DNA level, the sequence is TGTGCCAGCAGTTTAAGGCAGGGGGAGCATACGCAGTATTTT. The resulting protein is CASSLRQGEHTQYF.